These T cell receptor beta chains were read from a single sample in a study of CXCR3-negative and CXCR3-positive naive CD8 T cells. TCRdb re-called the 5' RACE reads, yielding one record per CDR3 amino acid sequence without DNA. The record lists fewer than 140,000 distinct CDR3 sequences, of which the ten most abundant hold 0.3% to 0.4%. Sequenced material: naive CXCR3+ CD8+ T cells from blood. These receptors were collected from a human donor in good health. Some clones in this sample may be carry-over from other donors' samples. Both conserved end residues are part of each CDR3.

V	J	CDR3
TRBV14	TRBJ2-1	CASSQSSQLGHEQFF
TRBV7-2	TRBJ1-6	CASNWDRGSPLHF
TRBV29-1	TRBJ1-2	CSVEGLSYGYTF
TRBV5-1	TRBJ1-1	CASSTGTGYTEAFF
TRBV9	TRBJ1-4	CASSVADNYEKLFF
TRBV28	TRBJ2-7	CASSYGRSSYEQYF
TRBV27	TRBJ2-1	CASSFQGGWSYNEQFF
TRBV20-1	TRBJ2-7	CSARDFARGLPRDEQYF
TRBV5-1	TRBJ2-1	CASSLLPEYNEQFF
TRBV9	TRBJ2-3	CASSASGTSTDTQYF
TRBV29-1	TRBJ2-1	CSVHAISYNEQFF
TRBV30	TRBJ2-7	CAWSMDTSYEQYF
TRBV28	TRBJ2-3	CASSRLLAGGRGQYF
TRBV7-6	TRBJ2-3	CASSGKPWGTDTQYF
TRBV7-9	TRBJ2-1	CASSPTLASDSYNEQFF
TRBV7-9	TRBJ2-7	CASSGGGSSGGSYEQYF
TRBV5-1	TRBJ2-2	CASSDRGQGDTGELFF